This TCR beta chain stems from a study of T cell responses to AZD1222 COVID-19 vaccine. Concerning this clone itself: Antigen specificity is unknown.

Assay used: immunoSEQ multiplex PCR; TCRdb lists only in-frame clones, some missing. In the table there are 15,000 to 17,000 clones, about 85% of which are singletons. Study results and caveats: Donor demographics were predominantly white British with a female majority; clonal diversity may be underestimated. Scientists sampled the repertoires only once the peak T cell response had passed. At baseline, seropositivity was found in only a handful of AZD1222 recipients. Spike-specific TCR breadth rose after two AZD1222 doses, and depth rose as well.

This material consisted of peripheral blood, taken 28 days after the second AZD1222 dose. The clonotype was recovered from an adult who received the AZD1222 COVID-19 vaccine.

CDR3 nucleotides: TGTGCCAGCAGCCCCTGGACAGATATGAACACTGAAGCTTTCTTT. Protein product: CASSPWTDMNTEAFF. This sequence joins TRBV3-1 (or the pseudogene TRBV3-2) and TRBJ1-1; D possibly corresponds to TRBD1 (6 bases). The CDR3 runs to 15 residues. The ends were cut back, 4 bases at V and 0 bases at J, with 12 bases in the middle. Germline CDR1 and CDR2: LGHDT and YNNKEL (reference sequence).